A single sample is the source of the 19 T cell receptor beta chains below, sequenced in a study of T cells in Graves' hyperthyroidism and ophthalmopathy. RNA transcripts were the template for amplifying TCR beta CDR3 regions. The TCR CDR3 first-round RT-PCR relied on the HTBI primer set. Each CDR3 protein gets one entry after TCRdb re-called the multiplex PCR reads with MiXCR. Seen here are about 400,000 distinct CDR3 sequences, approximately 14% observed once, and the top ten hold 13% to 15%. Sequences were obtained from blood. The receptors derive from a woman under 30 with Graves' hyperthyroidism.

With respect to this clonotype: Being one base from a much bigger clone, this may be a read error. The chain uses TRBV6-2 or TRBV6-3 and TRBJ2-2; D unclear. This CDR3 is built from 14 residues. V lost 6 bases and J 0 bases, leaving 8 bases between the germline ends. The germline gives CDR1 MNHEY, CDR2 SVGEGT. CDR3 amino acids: CASSHKANTGELFF. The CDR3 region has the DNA TGTGCCAGCAGCCACAAAGCGAACACCGGGGAGCTGTTTTTT.

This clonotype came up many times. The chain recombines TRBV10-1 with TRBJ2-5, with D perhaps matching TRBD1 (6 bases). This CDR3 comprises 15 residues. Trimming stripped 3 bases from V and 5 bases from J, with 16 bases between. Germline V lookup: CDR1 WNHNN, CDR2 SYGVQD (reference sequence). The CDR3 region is CASSESRGQSETQYF. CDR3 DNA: TGCGCCAGCAGTGAAAGCAGGGGCCAGTCGGAGACCCAGTACTTC.

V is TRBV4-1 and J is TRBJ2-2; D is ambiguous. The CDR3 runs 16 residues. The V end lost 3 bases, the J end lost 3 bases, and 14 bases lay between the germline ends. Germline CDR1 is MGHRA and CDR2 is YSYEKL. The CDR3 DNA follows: TGCGCCAGCAGCCATTGGGCCTCCACCGACACCGGGGAGCTGTTTTTT. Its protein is CASSHWASTDTGELFF.

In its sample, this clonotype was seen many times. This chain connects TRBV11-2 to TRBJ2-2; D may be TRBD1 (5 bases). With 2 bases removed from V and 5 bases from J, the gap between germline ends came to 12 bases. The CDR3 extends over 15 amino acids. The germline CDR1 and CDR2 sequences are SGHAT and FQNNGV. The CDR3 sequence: CASSLRRGPTGELFF. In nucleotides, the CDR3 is TGTGCCAGCAGCTTACGAAGGGGTCCTACCGGGGAGCTGTTTTTT.

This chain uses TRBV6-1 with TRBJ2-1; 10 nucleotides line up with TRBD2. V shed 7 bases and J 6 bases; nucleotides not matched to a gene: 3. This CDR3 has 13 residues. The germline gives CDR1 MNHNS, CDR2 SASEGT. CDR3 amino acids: CASTRLAGNEQFF. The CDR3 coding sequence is TGTGCCAGCACCAGACTAGCGGGCAATGAGCAGTTCTTC.

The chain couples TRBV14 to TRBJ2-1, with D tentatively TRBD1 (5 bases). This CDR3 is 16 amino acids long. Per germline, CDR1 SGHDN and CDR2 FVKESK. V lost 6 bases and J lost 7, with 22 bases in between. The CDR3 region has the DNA TGTGCCAGCAGGGCGGTAGGTATCCAGGGCAGGAATGAGCAGTTCTTC. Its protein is CASRAVGIQGRNEQFF.

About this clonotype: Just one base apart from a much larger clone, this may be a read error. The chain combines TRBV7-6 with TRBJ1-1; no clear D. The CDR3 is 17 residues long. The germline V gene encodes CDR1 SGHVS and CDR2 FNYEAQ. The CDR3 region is CASSLGILGSSNAEAFF. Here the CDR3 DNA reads TGTGCCAGCAGCTTAGGAATTCTTGGTTCTTCGAACGCTGAAGCTTTCTTT.

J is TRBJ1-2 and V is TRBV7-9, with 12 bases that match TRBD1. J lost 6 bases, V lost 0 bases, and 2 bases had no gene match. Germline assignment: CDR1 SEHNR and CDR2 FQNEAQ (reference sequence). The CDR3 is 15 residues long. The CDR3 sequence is CASSLAGTGGNGYTF. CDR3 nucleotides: TGTGCCAGCAGCTTAGCCGGGACAGGGGGCAATGGCTACACCTTC.

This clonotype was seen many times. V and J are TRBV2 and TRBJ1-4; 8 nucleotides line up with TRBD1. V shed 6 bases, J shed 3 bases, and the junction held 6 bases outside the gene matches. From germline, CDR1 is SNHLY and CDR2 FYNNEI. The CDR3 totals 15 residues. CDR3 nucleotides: TGTGCCAGCAGATACTACAGGGGGGCTAATGAAAAACTGTTTTTT. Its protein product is CASRYYRGANEKLFF.

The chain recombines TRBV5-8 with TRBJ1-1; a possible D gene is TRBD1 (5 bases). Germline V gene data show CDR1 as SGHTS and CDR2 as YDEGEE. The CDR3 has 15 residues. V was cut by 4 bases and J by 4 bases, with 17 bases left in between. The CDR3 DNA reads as TGTGCCAGCAGCACAACAGGAGGTCTGAGCACTGAAGCTTTCTTT. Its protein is CASSTTGGLSTEAFF.

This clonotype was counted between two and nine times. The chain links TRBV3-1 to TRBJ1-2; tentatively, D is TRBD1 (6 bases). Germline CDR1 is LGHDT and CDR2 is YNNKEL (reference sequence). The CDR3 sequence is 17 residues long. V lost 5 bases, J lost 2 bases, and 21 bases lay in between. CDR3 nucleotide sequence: TGTGCCAGCAGCTTACGATGGCAGGGCAGGGGAAACTATGGCTACACCTTC. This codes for CASSLRWQGRGNYGYTF. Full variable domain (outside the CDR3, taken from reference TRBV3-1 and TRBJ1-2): DTAVSQTPKYLVTQMGNDKSIKCEQNLGHDTMYWYKQDSKKFLKIMFSYNNKELIINETVPNRFSPKSPDKAHLNLHINSLELGDSAVYFCASSLRWQGRGNYGYTFGSGTRLTVV.

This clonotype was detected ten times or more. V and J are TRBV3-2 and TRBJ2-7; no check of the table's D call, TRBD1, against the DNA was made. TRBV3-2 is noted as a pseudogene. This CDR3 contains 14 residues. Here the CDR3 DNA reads TGTGCCAGCAGCCACGGGACAGGGACCTACGAGCAGTACTTC. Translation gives CASSHGTGTYEQYF.

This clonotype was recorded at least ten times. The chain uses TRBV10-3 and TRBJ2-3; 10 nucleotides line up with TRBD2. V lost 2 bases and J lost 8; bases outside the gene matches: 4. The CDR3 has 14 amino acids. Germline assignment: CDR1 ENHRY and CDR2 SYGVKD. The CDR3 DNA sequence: TGTGCCATCAGTGAGCCGAGACTAGCGGGTACGCAGTATTTT. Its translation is CAISEPRLAGTQYF.

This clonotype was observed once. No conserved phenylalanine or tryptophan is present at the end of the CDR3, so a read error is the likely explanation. The CDR3: CASSRGGTEAFL. CDR3 coding DNA: TGTGCCAGCAGCCGAGGTGGCACTGAAGCTTTCCTT. The chain carries TRBV7-2 and TRBJ1-1, with D unresolved. This CDR3 comprises 12 residues. Trimming took 5 bases from V and 4 from J, leaving 8 bases between them. Germline V gene lookup returns CDR1 SGHTA and CDR2 FQGNSA.

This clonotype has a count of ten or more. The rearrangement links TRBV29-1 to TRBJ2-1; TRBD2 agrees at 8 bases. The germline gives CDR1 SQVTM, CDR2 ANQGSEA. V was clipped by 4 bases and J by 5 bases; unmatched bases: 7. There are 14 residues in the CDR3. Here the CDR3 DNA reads TGCAGCGTTGTAGCCAGCGGGAGACACAATGAGCAGTTCTTC. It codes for CSVVASGRHNEQFF.

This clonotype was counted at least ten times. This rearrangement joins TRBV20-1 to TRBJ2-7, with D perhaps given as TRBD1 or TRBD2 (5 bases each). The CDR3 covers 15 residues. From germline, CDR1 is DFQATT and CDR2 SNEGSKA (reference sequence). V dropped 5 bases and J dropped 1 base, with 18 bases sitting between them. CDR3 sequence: CSAAPGTQSSYEQYF. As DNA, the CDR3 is TGCAGTGCTGCCCCCGGGACCCAGAGTTCCTACGAGCAGTACTTC.

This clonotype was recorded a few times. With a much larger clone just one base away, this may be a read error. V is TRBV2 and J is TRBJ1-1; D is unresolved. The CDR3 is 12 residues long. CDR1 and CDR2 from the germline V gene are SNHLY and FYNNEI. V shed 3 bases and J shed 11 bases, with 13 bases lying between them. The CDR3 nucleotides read TGTGCCAGCAGTGACTTTACTTTAACGGCTTTCTTT. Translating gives CASSDFTLTAFF.

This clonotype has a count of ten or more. The CDR3 loop is CASSPTGTTEQYF. CDR3 DNA: TGTGCCAGCAGCCCAACCGGGACGACAGAGCAGTACTTC. The chain recombines TRBV7-6 with TRBJ2-7; D might be TRBD1 or TRBD2, each matching 5 bases. Trimming shortened V by 5 bases and J by 7 bases, and 15 bases separated the two germline ends. CDR3 length equals 13 residues. The germline gives CDR1 SGHVS, CDR2 FNYEAQ.

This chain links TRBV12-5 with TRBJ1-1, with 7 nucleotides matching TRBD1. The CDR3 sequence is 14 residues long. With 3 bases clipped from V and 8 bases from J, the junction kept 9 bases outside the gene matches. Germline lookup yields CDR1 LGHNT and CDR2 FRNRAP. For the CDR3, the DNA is TGTGCTAGTGGTTTTATGGCGCAGGGGGTCGAAGCTTTCTTT. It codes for CASGFMAQGVEAFF.